This TCR beta chain was found in a study of T-cell reconstitution after alpha-beta-depleted transplantation in children (dated by TCRdb to about 2016). Some background on the complete study: T-cell immune reconstitution after TCRalphabeta/CD19-depleted allogeneic hematopoietic cell transplantation in children was quantitatively tracked in the study by means of TCR repertoire profiling.

This clonotype appeared many times. It has no known antigen specificity. No base-level quality is on record; no much larger clone is a single base apart. To prepare the library, PCR was applied. The sample was run on an Illumina HiSeq 2500. TCR libraries were prepared with molecular barcoding, using unique molecular identifiers to normalize TCRbeta repertoire quantification. TCRdb passed the public sequencing reads through fastp at Q25 and MiXCR, retaining productive beta sequences. Under each unique CDR3 protein, matching rows form one entry showing the most common genes and DNA. A total of 200,000 to 250,000 distinct CDR3 sequences appear in this sample, roughly 9% of them only once. Of the sample, approximately 6.2% falls within the top ten clones. CDR1 and CDR2 (SGDLS, YYNGEE) derive from the germline V gene. The CDR3, cysteine through phenylalanine, is 16 amino acids long. The read is trimmed to its CDR3 DNA, 48 bases read in frame from base 1. V is pared back by 0 bases and J by 4 bases, with 14 bases lying between the germline termini.

In this chain, TRBV9 is recombined with TRBJ1-5; a tentative D call is TRBD1 (5 bases match). This sequence was found in a human donor who donated a stem cell graft to a child with acute lymphoblastic leukemia. Here the sequenced sample was PBMCs from the stem cell graft donor, taken from the stem cell graft. CDR3 loop: CASSVGPGPLNQPQHF. At the DNA level, the sequence is TGTGCCAGCAGCGTAGGGCCGGGACCCCTGAATCAGCCCCAGCATTTT.